The T cell receptor beta chain under discussion was sequenced for a study of blood T cell repertoires in COVID-19. About the study: Sources were T cells, B-cell-depleted T cells, or PBMCs; the material itself was cDNA or gDNA.

Libraries were prepared by immunoSEQ multiplex PCR; TCRdb keeps only in-frame clonotypes and omits some of them. The sample consists of 270,000 or so clones, roughly 86% of them appearing once. Enrolled through a virtual design, the participants were between roughly 18 and 90 years of age and came from about two dozen US areas. The CDR3 spans 14 residues. Sample: PBMCs or T cells enriched from blood (not recorded which). This rearrangement joins TRBV12-2 to TRBJ1-3; the D call in the table, TRBD1, was not verified against the DNA. TRBV12-2 is a pseudogene segment. The TCR originated in a woman aged 18-35 years who had recovered from COVID-19. The chain's CDR3 is CASRRTGGDNTIYF. CDR3 DNA sequence: TGTGCAAGTCGCCGTACAGGGGGGGACAACACCATATATTTT.